The clone carrying this TCR beta chain was observed a handful of times. Its antigen is unidentified. With V trimmed by 1 base and J by 6 bases, 10 bases remained unmatched. Germline values: CDR1 MGHRA, CDR2 YSYEKL. The CDR3 runs 16 residues. Using unique molecular identifiers, the investigators prepared the TCRbeta library. TCRdb processed the PCR reads anew with MiXCR; each CDR3 protein has one entry. The sample has 700,000 to 850,000 distinct CDR3 sequences; less than 20% are singletons. This entry comes from a study of T-cell reconstitution after alpha-beta-depleted transplantation in children. Study conclusions and caveats: Hyperexpanded clones declined; after one year, newly produced T cells mostly supplied diversity. As was reported, about two months after transplant, alpha-beta T cells came from several hundred expanded graft clones.

This clonotype was sampled from a male patient between 10 and 17 years old who had a stem cell transplant for acute lymphoblastic leukemia, so the T cells may come from the graft donor. This chain uses TRBV4-1 with TRBJ2-7; TRBD1 matches 9 bases. The source was PBMCs, mostly from graft donor cells, collected 360 days after TCRalphabeta/CD19-depleted stem cell transplant. The CDR3 region is CASSQVFRDRDTEQYF. CDR3 nucleotides: TGCGCCAGCAGCCAAGTCTTCCGGGACAGGGATACCGAGCAGTACTTC.